What follows are 24 T cell receptor beta chains derived from one specimen sequenced in a study of Tregs in tolerant kidney transplant recipients. Sequencing was performed with immunoSEQ multiplex PCR; in TCRdb, only in-frame clones are kept and a portion is missing. The sample has around 16,000 clones, more than 80% seen once. Sequenced material: CD8+ T cells from blood. The receptors originated from a human donor in good health.

CDR3 coding DNA: TGTGCCACCGGTGCCGAGGGACGCACGCAGTATTTT. As protein: CATGAEGRTQYF. This chain connects TRBV15 to TRBJ2-3; D possibly uses TRBD1 or TRBD2 (5 bases each). Germline V gives CDR1 LNHNV, CDR2 YYDKDF (reference sequence). Trimming removed 8 bases from V and 9 bases from J, with 15 bases in between. This CDR3 is built from 12 residues.

This clone was detected once. The chain links TRBV18 to TRBJ1-4; TRBD1 is a possible D gene (5 bases). This CDR3 has 16 residues. In germline, CDR1 is KGHSH, CDR2 LQKENI. The ends were cut back, 3 bases at V and 0 bases at J, with 11 bases in the middle. CDR3 DNA sequence: TGTGCCAGCTCACCGAGGGACCTTGCAACTAATGAAAAACTGTTTTTT. It translates to CASSPRDLATNEKLFF.

This clone was recorded once. This chain uses TRBV2 with TRBJ2-7; the D call may be TRBD1 or TRBD2 (5 bases each). V was clipped by 3 bases and J by 5 bases, with 14 bases between them. The CDR3 covers 14 residues. Germline V gene lookup returns CDR1 SNHLY and CDR2 FYNNEI. The CDR3 DNA reads TGTGCCAGCAGTGATGGGGGTGGAAGGGACGAGCAGTACTTC. Amino acids: CASSDGGGRDEQYF.

V and J are TRBV30 and TRBJ1-2; D ambiguous. The V gene's germline CDR1 is GTSNPN and CDR2 SVGIG (reference sequence). The CDR3 contains 14 residues. Trimming pared 1 base from V and 0 bases from J, leaving 9 bases between. The CDR3 loop reads CAWSAVTANYGYTF. CDR3 DNA sequence: TGTGCCTGGAGTGCGGTGACGGCTAACTATGGCTACACCTTC.

The chain is built from TRBV6-1 and TRBJ2-7; no clear D gene. This CDR3 contains 14 residues. V was clipped by 3 bases and J by 0 bases, with 9 bases between them. CDR1 and CDR2 (germline): MNHNS, SASEGT. CDR3 coding DNA: TGTGCCAGCAGTGAGTTTGGCTCCTCCTACGAGCAGTACTTC. Translating it yields CASSEFGSSYEQYF.

The rearrangement uses TRBV30 and TRBJ2-7, with TRBD1 matching over 10 bases. CDR3 size: 14 residues. Germline-derived CDR1 and CDR2 are GTSNPN and SVGIG (reference sequence). Trimming at V came to 5 bases and at J to 3 bases, leaving 7 bases not matched to a gene. The CDR3 bases are TGTGCCTGGTCGGAAGGGACAGGGGACTACGAGCAGTACTTC. It specifies CAWSEGTGDYEQYF.

V usage is TRBV7-6 and J usage is TRBJ2-3; D not certain. V lost 1 base to trimming and J lost 1 base, with 9 bases between them. Germline V gene sequence: CDR1 SGHVS, CDR2 FNYEAQ. This CDR3 has 15 amino acids. CDR3 region: CASSLGNSRTDTQYF. CDR3 nucleotides: TGTGCCAGCAGCTTAGGTAACTCTCGCACAGATACGCAGTATTTT. The entire variable domain, with the rest obtained from reference TRBV7-6 and TRBJ2-3, is as follows: GAGVSQSPRYKVTKRGQDVALRCDPISGHVSLYWYRQALGQGPEFLTYFNYEAQQDKSGLPNDRFSAERPEGSISTLTIQRTEQRDSAMYRCASSLGNSRTDTQYFGPGTRLTVL.

This sequence joins TRBV30 and TRBJ1-2, with D possibly being TRBD1 (6 bases). V gave up 1 base and J gave up 4 bases, with 16 bases separating them. The CDR3 has 15 amino acids. Germline V CDR1 and CDR2: GTSNPN, SVGIG (reference sequence). The CDR3 loop reads CAWSGVAGASYGYTF. The DNA for the CDR3 is TGTGCCTGGAGTGGGGTGGCGGGGGCCTCCTATGGCTACACCTTC.

The chain carries TRBV6-5 and TRBJ1-3; perhaps TRBD1 as D (5 bases). Trimming removed 4 bases from V and 3 bases from J, with 13 bases in between. Per germline, CDR1 MNHEY and CDR2 SVGAGI. This CDR3 spans 15 amino acids. CDR3 protein: CASSSSGTRGNTIYF. DNA of the CDR3: TGTGCCAGCAGTTCCTCCGGGACTCGTGGAAACACCATATATTTT.

V usage is TRBV7-2 and J usage is TRBJ2-1; D gene unclear. Between the trimmed V and J ends, which lost 4 bases and 6 bases, there was a span of 10 bases. Per germline, CDR1 SGHTA and CDR2 FQGNSA. This CDR3 region has 13 residues. The CDR3 is CASSSDWSNEQFF. CDR3 DNA: TGTGCCAGCAGCTCCGACTGGTCCAATGAGCAGTTCTTC.

V usage is TRBV4-1 and J usage is TRBJ2-2, with D perhaps TRBD2 (5 bases). The V gene lost 0 bases and the J gene lost 6 bases, with 20 bases spanning the gap. Germline lookup yields CDR1 MGHRA and CDR2 YSYEKL. This CDR3 comprises 18 residues. The CDR3 region has the DNA TGCGCCAGCAGCCAAGAAGGCGGGCGAATCGTGGCGTCCGGGGAGCTGTTTTTT. It translates to CASSQEGGRIVASGELFF.

This clone was detected once. The chain links TRBV19 to TRBJ2-1, with 8 bases matching TRBD2. The CDR3 loop spans 14 amino acids. Germline-derived CDR1 and CDR2 are LNHDA and SQIVND (reference sequence). V dropped 9 bases and J dropped 2; count of bases not matched to a gene: 6. CDR3 region: CASSAGVAYNEQFF. The DNA of the CDR3 is TGTGCCAGCTCAGCGGGAGTGGCCTACAATGAGCAGTTCTTC.

V and J are TRBV19 and TRBJ2-7; tentatively, D is TRBD1 (5 bases). This CDR3 is built from 12 residues. V dropped 5 bases and J dropped 4 bases, with 9 bases sitting between them. Germline V gene data show CDR1 as LNHDA and CDR2 as SQIVND (reference sequence). CDR3 in DNA: TGTGCCAGTAGTCCGCAGGGTTACGAGCAGTACTTC. Protein: CASSPQGYEQYF.

The chain employs TRBV6-5 and TRBJ1-2, with D tentatively TRBD1 (5 bases). V was shortened by 5 bases and J by 4 bases, with 11 bases between the two germline ends. CDR1 is MNHEY, CDR2 SVGAGI, per germline. The CDR3 is 13 residues long. CDR3 protein: CASSPRGVYGYTF. As DNA, the CDR3 is TGTGCCAGCAGTCCTAGGGGTGTCTATGGCTACACCTTC.

This sequence joins TRBV7-9 and TRBJ1-3; D is unresolved. This CDR3 is built from 14 residues. V was pared by 3 bases and J by 3 bases, with 9 bases between. In germline, CDR1 is SEHNR, CDR2 FQNEAQ (reference sequence). The CDR3 region is CASSLGDFGNTIYF. The CDR3 nucleotides are TGTGCCAGCAGCTTGGGAGATTTTGGAAACACCATATATTTT.

This clone has a handful of counts. The chain couples TRBV6-6 to TRBJ2-1; the match to TRBD2 covers 9 bases. Germline values: CDR1 MNHNY, CDR2 SVGAGI (reference sequence). The V and J ends lost 5 bases and 10 bases, in that order; junction bases with no gene match: 12. The CDR3 has 15 residues. In DNA, the CDR3 is TGTGCCAGCAGTGCTGGCGGGAGGGGAGGGTCGGAGCAGTTCTTC. It translates to CASSAGGRGGSEQFF.

CDR3 loop: CASSSQGLDTQYF. For the CDR3, the DNA is TGTGCCAGCAGTTCACAGGGGTTGGATACGCAGTATTTT. The chain uses TRBV27 and TRBJ2-3, with 7 bases lining up with TRBD1. The CDR3 covers 13 residues. Germline CDR1 is MNHEY and CDR2 is SMNVEV (reference sequence). Unmatched junction bases numbered 4, after V lost 4 bases and J lost 6 bases.

The chain links TRBV11-2 to TRBJ1-5; the match to TRBD1 covers 8 bases. CDR1 is SGHAT, CDR2 FQNNGV, per germline. The CDR3 consists of 18 residues. V was clipped by 0 bases and J by 4 bases; unmatched bases: 11. CDR3 sequence: CASSLEDVQGAWNQPQHF. The CDR3 nucleotides are TGTGCCAGCAGCTTAGAAGACGTCCAGGGGGCATGGAATCAGCCCCAGCATTTT.

This chain links TRBV25-1 with TRBJ1-1; 8 bases agree with TRBD1. Germline values: CDR1 MGHDK, CDR2 SYGVNS. V shed 9 bases and J 4 bases; nucleotides not matched to a gene: 7. This CDR3 contains 13 residues. The CDR3 region is CARRTGGPTEAFF. DNA of the CDR3: TGTGCCAGACGAACAGGGGGGCCCACTGAAGCTTTCTTT.

The chain links TRBV13 to TRBJ2-1; D tentatively fits TRBD1 or TRBD2 (5 bases each). V was shortened by 6 bases and J by 8 bases, with 17 bases between the two germline ends. This CDR3 is built from 14 residues. Germline V gives CDR1 PRHDT, CDR2 FYEKMQ (reference sequence). The CDR3 loop is CASSPGTQPHEQFF. CDR3 in DNA: TGTGCCAGCAGTCCCGGGACCCAACCCCATGAGCAGTTCTTC.

V and J are TRBV11-2 and TRBJ1-5, with D possibly being TRBD1 (5 bases). CDR3 length: 14 residues. Per germline, CDR1 SGHAT and CDR2 FQNNGV. V was clipped by 7 bases and J by 6 bases, with 16 bases between them. This CDR3 reads CASTPERGLQPQHF. CDR3 coding DNA: TGTGCCAGCACCCCCGAGAGGGGCCTTCAGCCCCAGCATTTT.

V gene TRBV6-1 combines with J gene TRBJ2-1; D unresolved. V gave up 1 base and J gave up 4 bases, with 11 bases separating them. CDR1 is MNHNS and CDR2 is SASEGT in the germline V gene. The CDR3 spans 15 residues. The CDR3 is CASSEGAGLYNEQFF. The CDR3, as DNA: TGTGCCAGCAGTGAAGGGGCAGGCCTGTACAATGAGCAGTTCTTC.

This chain uses TRBV30 with TRBJ1-4; 8 nucleotides match TRBD1. The CDR3 runs 16 residues. Germline V gene sequence: CDR1 GTSNPN, CDR2 SVGIG (reference sequence). The ends lost 3 bases at V and 8 bases at J; junction bases unmatched: 14. CDR3 in amino acids: CAWSPPDRVLSEKLFF. In DNA, the CDR3 is TGTGCCTGGAGCCCCCCGGACAGGGTATTAAGCGAAAAACTGTTTTTT.

V usage is TRBV13 and J usage is TRBJ1-1; 8 bases match TRBD1. The junction had 3 bases not matched to a gene; V was cut back by 2 bases and J by 4 bases. The CDR3 is 14 residues long. CDR1 PRHDT and CDR2 FYEKMQ come from the germline V gene (reference sequence). CDR3 sequence reads: CASSLQGAITEAFF. The CDR3 region has the DNA TGTGCCAGCAGCTTACAGGGGGCGATCACTGAAGCTTTCTTT.